This section outlines one TCR beta chain sequence together with its context. Its binding antigen is unknown. It has no much larger one-base neighbor in the sample; base qualities were not kept. The data derive from a study of T-cell memory formation after mild COVID-19 (dated by TCRdb to the early 2020s). For the study in its entirety: Most TCR sequence clusters were specific to one of the two donors. In two donors, T-cell clones that expanded and contracted after mild COVID-19 were tracked by sequencing TCRalpha and TCRbeta repertoires over time. The cohort comprised two young, previously healthy adult volunteers, one female and one male. General study outcomes and caveats: Contracting CD4+ clones turned up mainly in the CM and EM memory subsets, whereas EMRA was where CD8+ clones were enriched. Clones that contracted from day 15 to 85 showed balanced CD4/CD8 phenotypes, whereas a second wave of clones that expanded from day 15 to 37 leaned towards CD4+. The second-wave clones that peaked on day 37 were not confirmed to be SARS-CoV-2 specific. Some responding clones were found in pre-infection memory, which suggests that pre-existing cross-reactive memory T cells took part in the SARS-CoV-2 response. Only two mild cases were covered by the study, and larger cohorts that include severe cases with pre-infection samples were considered necessary.

Reads for this sample came from an Illumina NovaSeq 6000. cDNA libraries for TCRalpha and TCRbeta were prepared by 5'RACE using constant-segment primers, with sample barcodes and unique molecular identifiers added. RNA was extracted from every sample with Trizol reagent. Libraries were amplified in two PCR steps, with a second sample barcode and Illumina TruSeq adapters added in the second step. Sequencing of the libraries was done on an Illumina NovaSeq, producing 2 x 150 bp paired-end reads. For the original study's pipeline: Demultiplexing of reads and collapsing into UMI-guided consensus sequences were performed with migec v1.2.7. Using mixcr v2.1.11, UMI consensuses were aligned to TRA and TRB V and J templates and then assembled into clonotypes. A clonotype was counted as expanded or contracted only if both edgeR and NoisET called the change significant, with noise models trained on biological replicates. edgeR calls used a false discovery rate-adjusted p below 0.01 and a log2 fold-change threshold of 1. PCA with hierarchical clustering of max-normalized trajectories of the 1000 most abundant clonotypes was used as exploratory dynamics analysis. The CD4 or CD8 phenotype of responding clones was assigned using the separately sequenced CD4+ and CD8+ repertoires. TCRdb reanalyzed the raw reads on its own, using fastp at Q25 for trimming and MiXCR for clone calling, and kept in-frame beta chains. A single entry per CDR3 protein holds the most common genes and DNA from its merged rows. The V and J calls were determined by TCRdb, not by the authors. Counted in this sample were 250,000 to 300,000 distinct CDR3 sequences; about 17% of them appeared once. Roughly 24% of the sample is taken by the ten largest.

Ficoll-Paque density gradient centrifugation was the method used to isolate PBMCs. The sequence came from a man younger than 35 who had mild COVID-19 (a few samples of this study predate the infection). The sample titles of this study are shuffled in the database, so cell type and time point are left out; the donor was told from shared clones. Material for sequencing was PBMCs or a T cell subset sorted from them (not recorded which).

In nucleotides, the sequence is TGCAGTGCTAAGCCCGGACGGGCTAACTATGGCTACACCTTC. This translates into CSAKPGRANYGYTF. The chain links TRBV20-1 with TRBJ1-2; the D segment cannot be called with confidence. The CDR3 runs 14 amino acids, cysteine and phenylalanine included. Only CDR3 DNA remains: 42 bases, in frame from the first base. Trimming at the junction amounts to 4 bases on V and 0 bases on J, and the germline ends lie 12 bases apart. Sequences DFQATT (CDR1) and SNEGSKA (CDR2) are obtained from the germline V gene (reference sequence).